Many counts were recorded for the clone carrying this T cell receptor (beta chain). The CDR3 end lies 3 residues beyond the end of the read and is filled in from the germline J gene. This record comes from a study of T cell clonality in common variable immunodeficiency. CVID and control samples used equivalent genomic DNA input. The table came from immunoSEQ multiplex PCR; TCRdb's copy has only in-frame clones and leaves some out. The sample presents under 50,000 clones, none singletons. Germline CDR1 reads DFQATT; CDR2 reads SNEGSKA (reference sequence). This CDR3 region has 13 residues. The chain employs TRBV20-1 and TRBJ1-2, with 8 nucleotides matching TRBD1. The sample comprised peripheral blood mononuclear cells. This clonotype was obtained from a person aged 18 to 75 in good health. The chain's CDR3 is CSANSGGIEGYTF. The CDR3 bases that were read are TGCAGTGCTAACTCAGGGGGCATCGAGGGC.